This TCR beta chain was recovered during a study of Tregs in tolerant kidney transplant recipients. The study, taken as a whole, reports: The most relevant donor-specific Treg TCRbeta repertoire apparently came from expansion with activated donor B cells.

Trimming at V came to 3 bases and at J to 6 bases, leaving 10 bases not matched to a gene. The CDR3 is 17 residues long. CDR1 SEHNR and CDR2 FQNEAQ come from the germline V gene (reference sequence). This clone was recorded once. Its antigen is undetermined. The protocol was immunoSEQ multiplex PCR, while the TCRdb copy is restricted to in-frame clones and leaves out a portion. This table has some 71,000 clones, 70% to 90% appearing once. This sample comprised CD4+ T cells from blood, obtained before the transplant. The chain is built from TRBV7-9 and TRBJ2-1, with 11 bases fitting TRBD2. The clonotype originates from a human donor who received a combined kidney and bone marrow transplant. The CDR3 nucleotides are TGTGCCAGCAGCTTGCAGGGGGGACTAGCGGCCCGCAATGAGCAGTTCTTC. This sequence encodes CASSLQGGLAARNEQFF.